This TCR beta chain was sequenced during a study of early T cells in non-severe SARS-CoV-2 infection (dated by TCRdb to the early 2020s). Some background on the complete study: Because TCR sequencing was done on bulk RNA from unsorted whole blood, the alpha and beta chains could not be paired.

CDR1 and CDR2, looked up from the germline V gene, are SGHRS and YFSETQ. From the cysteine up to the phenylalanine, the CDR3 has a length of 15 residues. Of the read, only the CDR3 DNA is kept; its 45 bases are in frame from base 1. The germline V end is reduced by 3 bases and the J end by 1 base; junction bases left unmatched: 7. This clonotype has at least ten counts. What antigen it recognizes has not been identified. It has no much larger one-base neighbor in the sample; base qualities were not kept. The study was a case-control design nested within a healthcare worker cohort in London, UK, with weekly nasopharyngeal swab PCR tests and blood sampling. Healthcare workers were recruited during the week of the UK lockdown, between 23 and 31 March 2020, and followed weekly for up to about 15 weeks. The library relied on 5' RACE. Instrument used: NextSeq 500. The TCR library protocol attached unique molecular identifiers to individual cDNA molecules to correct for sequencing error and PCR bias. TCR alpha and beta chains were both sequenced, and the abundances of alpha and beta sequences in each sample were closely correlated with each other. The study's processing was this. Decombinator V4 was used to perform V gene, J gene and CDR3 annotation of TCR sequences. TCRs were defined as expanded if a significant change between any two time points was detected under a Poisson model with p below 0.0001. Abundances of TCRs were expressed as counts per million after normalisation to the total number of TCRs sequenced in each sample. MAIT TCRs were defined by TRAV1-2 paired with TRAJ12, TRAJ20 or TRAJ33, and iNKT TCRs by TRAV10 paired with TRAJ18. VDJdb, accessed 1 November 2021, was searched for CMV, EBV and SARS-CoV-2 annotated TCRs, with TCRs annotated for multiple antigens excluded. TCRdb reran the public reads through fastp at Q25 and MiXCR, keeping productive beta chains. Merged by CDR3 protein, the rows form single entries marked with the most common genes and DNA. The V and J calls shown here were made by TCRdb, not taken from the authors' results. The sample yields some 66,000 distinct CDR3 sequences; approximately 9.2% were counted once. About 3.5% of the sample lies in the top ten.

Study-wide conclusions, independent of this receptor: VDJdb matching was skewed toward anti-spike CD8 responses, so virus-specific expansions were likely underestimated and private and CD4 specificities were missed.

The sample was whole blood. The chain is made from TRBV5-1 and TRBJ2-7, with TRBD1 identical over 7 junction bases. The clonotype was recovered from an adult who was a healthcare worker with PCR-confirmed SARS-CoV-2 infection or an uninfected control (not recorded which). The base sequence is TGCGCCAGCAGCTCGGACAGGTCCAATTCCTACGAGCAGTACTTC. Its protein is CASSSDRSNSYEQYF.